Each of the 8 T cell receptor beta chains below was sequenced from the same sample in a study of blood T cells in healthy people across ages. Alongside a J-beta primer mix, a sample-barcoded 5' primer served in a second PCR lasting 7 to 11 cycles. TCRdb re-called the 5' RACE reads through MiXCR, storing one row per CDR3 protein. Of more than 800,000 distinct CDR3 sequences in the sample, 40% to 55% were seen once. The sequencing input was blood. These receptors were collected from a woman aged 60-75 years in good health.

A remark on this clonotype: A read error may produce the germline difference seen at one junction end. The rearrangement links TRBV5-1 to TRBJ2-7; the D is unclear. CDR1 is SGHRS, CDR2 YFSETQ, per germline. The CDR3 has 13 residues. The CDR3 nucleotides are TGCCCCAGCAGCTTTAGGCCCCGGTACGAGCAGTACTTC. Translating it yields CPSSFRPRYEQYF.

This clonotype was seen a handful of times. V gene TRBV5-5 combines with J gene TRBJ2-2; D is tentatively TRBD1 or TRBD2 (5 bases each). CDR1 and CDR2 from the germline V gene are SGHKS and YYEKEE (reference sequence). The V end lost 6 bases, the J end lost 8 bases, and 8 bases lay between the germline ends. The CDR3 sequence is 11 residues long. The CDR3 DNA sequence: TGTGCCAGCATGGGGGTTGGGGAGCTGTTTTTT. Protein sequence: CASMGVGELFF.

The chain combines TRBV12-3 or TRBV12-4 with TRBJ2-3, with 9 bases fitting TRBD2. Trimming at V came to 5 bases and at J to 0 bases, leaving 6 bases not matched to a gene. The CDR3 spans 16 residues. CDR3: CASSPGLASSTDTQYF. DNA for the CDR3: TGTGCCAGCAGTCCAGGACTAGCGAGTAGCACAGATACGCAGTATTTT.

This clonotype was picked up a small number of times. The chain combines TRBV4-1 with TRBJ2-5; possibly TRBD1 for D (5 bases). Germline CDR1 MGHRA, CDR2 YSYEKL. CDR3 length: 20 residues. Trimming removed 1 base from V and 2 bases from J, with 26 bases in between. This chain's CDR3 is CASSQATTAFLGLRQETQYF. CDR3 nucleotides: TGCGCCAGCAGCCAAGCTACAACAGCCTTTTTGGGGCTAAGGCAAGAGACCCAGTACTTC.

This clonotype was seen a handful of times. This sequence joins TRBV6-5 and TRBJ2-1, with D perhaps matching TRBD1 or TRBD2 (5 bases each). Trimming removed 0 bases at V and 6 bases at J, with 12 bases between. Germline V CDR1 and CDR2: MNHEY, SVGAGI. This CDR3 contains 15 residues. The DNA for the CDR3 is TGTGCCAGCAGTTACTCCGAGGGGTGGGGCAATGAGCAGTTCTTC. Translating it yields CASSYSEGWGNEQFF.

This chain links TRBV10-2 with TRBJ1-5, with 9 bases that match TRBD1. Losses at the gene ends were 3 bases for V and 3 bases for J; bases not matched to a gene: 12. The CDR3 loop spans 18 amino acids. Looked up from germline, CDR1 is WSHSY and CDR2 is SAAADI. CDR3 sequence reads: CASSEIRGGQGYNQPQHF. CDR3 DNA sequence: TGCGCCAGCAGTGAAATTCGAGGAGGACAGGGGTACAATCAGCCCCAGCATTTT.

In its sample, this clonotype was seen a few times. The V call is TRBV12-3 or TRBV12-4, the J call TRBJ1-1; the D gene is possibly TRBD1 (5 bases). This CDR3 region has 15 residues. Trimming took off 1 base at V and 3 bases at J, with 12 bases between the two ends. The CDR3: CASSLDGGWDTEAFF. CDR3 nucleotides: TGTGCCAGCAGTTTAGATGGGGGTTGGGACACTGAAGCTTTCTTT.

V gene TRBV5-1 combines with J gene TRBJ2-1; 10 bases line up with TRBD2. The end of the DNA fits TRBJ2-7 better, so the J call may be wrong. Germline V lookup: CDR1 SGHRS, CDR2 YFSETQ. This CDR3 contains 16 residues. The CDR3 here is CASRSPGLASYNEQYF. In DNA form, the CDR3 reads TGCGCCAGCCGATCTCCGGGACTAGCGTCCTACAATGAGCAGTACTTC.